One T cell receptor (beta chain) is described in this entry. The data originate from a study of CD8+ T cells in alopecia areata. cDNA reverse transcribed from extracted RNA served as the sequencing template. Here immunoSEQ multiplex PCR was the method, and the copy in TCRdb shows in-frame clones only, minus some. The repertoire has under 150,000 clones, less than 75% of them found once; the top ten carry 36%. CDR1 is MGHDK, CDR2 SYGVNS, per germline. Losses at the gene ends were 6 bases for V and 0 bases for J; bases not matched to a gene: 9. The CDR3 contains 18 residues. The chain has TRBV25-1 and TRBJ2-1, with 12 bases matching TRBD2. Sequenced material: CD8+ T cells sorted from blood. The clonotype was recovered from a human donor in good health. CDR3 DNA sequence: TGTGCCAGCAGCCCGACTAGCGGGAGCTCAAGCTCCTACAATGAGCAGTTCTTC. As protein: CASSPTSGSSSSYNEQFF.